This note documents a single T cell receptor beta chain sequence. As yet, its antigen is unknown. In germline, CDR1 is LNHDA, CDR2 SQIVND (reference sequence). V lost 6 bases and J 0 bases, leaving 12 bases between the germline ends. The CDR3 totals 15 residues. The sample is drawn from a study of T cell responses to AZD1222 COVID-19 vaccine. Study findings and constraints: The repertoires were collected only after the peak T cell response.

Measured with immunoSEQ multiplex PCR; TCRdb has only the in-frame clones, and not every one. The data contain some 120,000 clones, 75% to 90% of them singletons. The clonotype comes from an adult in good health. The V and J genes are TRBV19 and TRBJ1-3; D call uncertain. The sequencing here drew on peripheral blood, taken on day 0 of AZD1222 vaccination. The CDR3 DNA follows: TGTGCCAGTAGAACAGACCGAATCTCTGGAAACACCATATATTTT. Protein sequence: CASRTDRISGNTIYF.